Listed below are T cell receptor beta chains from one sample, sequenced in a study of cytomegalovirus exposure and HLA in healthy donors. Here immunoSEQ multiplex PCR was the method, and the copy in TCRdb shows in-frame clones only, minus some. This table has 90,000 to 150,000 clones, roughly 88% appearing once. The specimen sequenced was PBMCs. The source of these receptors is a woman in her late teens or twenties in good health and CMV-seropositive. Both conserved end residues are part of each CDR3. The D gene is left open where the match is weak. A row's size may be missing; if present it is once, few, many or a size class.

TRBV7-8	TRBJ2-2	-	-	CASSLSVPITGELFF	TGTGCCAGCAGCCTTAGCGTCCCAATCACCGGGGAGCTGTTTTTT
TRBV7-2	TRBJ2-1	-	-	CASRVPGPIPYNEQFF	TGTGCCAGCAGGGTCCCAGGGCCCATTCCCTACAATGAGCAGTTCTTC
TRBV11-3	TRBJ2-3	TRBD2	-	CASSLTSGTADTQYF	TGTGCCAGCAGCTTGACTAGCGGGACTGCAGATACGCAGTATTTT
TRBV19	TRBJ1-2	-	-	CASRRAGFPGYTF	TGTGCCAGTAGGAGGGCCGGCTTTCCCGGCTACACCTTC
TRBV2	TRBJ2-5	TRBD2	-	CASSDWREESFQETQYF	TGTGCCAGCAGTGATTGGCGGGAGGAGTCTTTCCAAGAGACCCAGTACTTC
TRBV29-1	TRBJ1-1	-	-	CSVEYGRDTEAFF	TGCAGCGTTGAATACGGCAGGGATACTGAAGCTTTCTTT
TRBV6-5	TRBJ1-5	-	-	CASSSTVNQPQHF	TGTGCCAGCAGTTCAACGGTCAATCAGCCCCAGCATTTT
TRBV6-1	TRBJ2-7	TRBD1	-	CASSEGQGRYEQYF	TGTGCCAGCAGTGAAGGACAGGGACGATACGAGCAGTACTTC
TRBV13	TRBJ2-2	TRBD1	-	CASSVTGTGNTGELFF	TGTGCCAGCAGCGTCACCGGGACAGGGAACACCGGGGAGCTGTTTTTT
TRBV6-1	TRBJ1-3	-	-	CASSEQGLSGNTIYF	TGTGCCAGCAGTGAACAGGGGCTCTCTGGAAACACCATATATTTT
TRBV5-1	TRBJ1-4	TRBD1	-	CASSSAGGREKLFF	TGCGCCAGCAGCTCAGCAGGGGGCCGTGAAAAACTGTTTTTT
TRBV6-5	TRBJ1-3	-	once	CASSYLGGNTIYF	TGTGCCAGCAGTTACCTCGGTGGAAACACCATATATTTT
TRBV29-1	TRBJ1-2	TRBD1	-	CSVGTEDNYGYTF	TGCAGCGTGGGGACAGAGGATAACTATGGCTACACCTTC
TRBV5-1	TRBJ1-1	TRBD1	-	CASSMTGPMNTEAFF	TGCGCCAGCAGCATGACAGGGCCTATGAACACTGAAGCTTTCTTT
TRBV7-3	TRBJ1-2	-	-	CASSSSVIHGYTF	TGTGCCAGCAGCTCAAGCGTCATCCACGGCTACACCTTC
TRBV7-9	TRBJ2-1	-	few	CASSLAPDGEHNEQFF	TGTGCCAGCAGCTTAGCCCCCGATGGGGAGCACAATGAGCAGTTCTTC
TRBV5-1	TRBJ2-7	TRBD2	few	CASSSGAGALYEQYF	TGCGCCAGCAGCTCGGGAGCGGGAGCGCTCTACGAGCAGTACTTC
TRBV7-9	TRBJ2-2	TRBD1	-	CATPLYRQGKGGELFF	TGTGCCACCCCCCTTTACAGACAGGGAAAGGGCGGGGAGCTGTTTTTT
TRBV5-1	TRBJ2-5	TRBD2	-	CASSGISGGWETQYF	TGCGCCAGCAGCGGGATTAGCGGGGGGTGGGAGACCCAGTACTTC
TRBV7-2	TRBJ2-1	-	many	CASSLGRGYNEQFF	TGTGCCAGCAGCTTAGGTCGCGGATACAATGAGCAGTTCTTC
TRBV7-9	TRBJ2-7	TRBD2	-	CASSSHEPAGSYEQYF	TGTGCCAGCAGCTCTCACGAGCCAGCGGGATCCTACGAGCAGTACTTC
TRBV6-6	TRBJ2-5	TRBD1	-	CASSRPGTDQETQYF	TGTGCCAGCAGCCGACCCGGGACAGACCAAGAGACCCAGTACTTC
TRBV18	TRBJ1-2	TRBD1	once	CASSPPGQSGSYTF	TGTGCCAGCTCACCGCCGGGACAGTCGGGAAGCTACACCTTC
TRBV2	TRBJ1-1	-	-	CASTDRERTANTEAFF	TGTGCCAGCACCGATCGGGAACGGACAGCGAACACTGAAGCTTTCTTT
TRBV27	TRBJ1-2	-	-	CASSPQGVVSYGYTF	TGTGCCAGCAGTCCACAGGGTGTAGTTTCTTATGGCTACACCTTC
TRBV19	TRBJ2-3	TRBD1	-	CASSPGTGVMDTQYF	TGTGCCAGTAGCCCCGGGACAGGGGTGATGGATACGCAGTATTTT
TRBV11-2	TRBJ2-7	-	-	CASSFGQGYEQYF	TGTGCCAGCAGCTTCGGGCAGGGCTACGAGCAGTACTTC
TRBV5-1	TRBJ2-5	TRBD1	-	CASSPGTDSQETQYF	TGCGCCAGCAGCCCGGGGACAGACTCCCAAGAGACCCAGTACTTC
TRBV11-2	TRBJ1-4	TRBD1	-	CASTDRSQATNEKLFF	TGTGCCAGCACGGACAGGTCGCAAGCAACTAATGAAAAACTGTTTTTT
TRBV6-1	TRBJ2-2	-	-	CASSVVYTGELFF	TGTGCCAGCAGTGTTGTTTATACCGGGGAGCTGTTTTTT
TRBV27	TRBJ1-3	-	-	CASSSQGSSGNTIYF	TGTGCCAGCAGTAGCCAGGGATCCTCTGGAAACACCATATATTTT
TRBV7-3	TRBJ2-1	TRBD1	-	CASSFPGQKEFF	TGTGCCAGCAGCTTCCCGGGACAGAAAGAGTTCTTC
TRBV5-1	TRBJ2-2	TRBD1	-	CASSTRSGGLTGELFF	TGCGCCAGCAGCACCAGGTCAGGGGGATTGACCGGGGAGCTGTTTTTT